The 21 T cell receptor beta chains given below trace back to one sample, sequenced in a study of cytomegalovirus exposure and HLA in healthy donors. The PCR ran on 60 Vbeta and 13 Jbeta primers. Measured with immunoSEQ multiplex PCR; TCRdb has only the in-frame clones, and not every one. The sample records under 200,000 clones, around 75% being singletons. The sample comprised PBMCs. All receptors come from a woman aged 25-40 years in good health and CMV-seronegative.

This clone has a handful of counts. The J gene is TRBJ2-2, the V gene TRBV19, with 12 bases fitting TRBD2. J lost 0 bases, V lost 2 bases, and 10 bases had no gene match. Germline-derived CDR1 and CDR2 are LNHDA and SQIVND (reference sequence). The CDR3 is made up of 20 amino acids. The CDR3 DNA is TGTGCCAGTAGTATACTAGCGGGAGGGCATCATCCCGCGAACACCGGGGAGCTGTTTTTT. This encodes CASSILAGGHHPANTGELFF.

The count of this clone is one. The V call is TRBV6-1, the J call TRBJ1-2; TRBD1 aligns across 9 bases. The CDR3 consists of 14 residues. Germline CDR1 MNHNS, CDR2 SASEGT. V gave up 5 bases and J gave up 7 bases; unmatched junction bases: 8. CDR3 sequence (DNA): TGTGCCAGCAGTTTTGAACAGGGGGCGTTTGGCTACACCTTC. Translating it yields CASSFEQGAFGYTF.

This chain links TRBV5-6 with TRBJ2-7, with 7 bases lining up with TRBD1. This CDR3 spans 15 amino acids. Unmatched junction bases numbered 10, after V lost 3 bases and J lost 4 bases. Germline V gene lookup returns CDR1 SGHDT and CDR2 YYEEEE. CDR3 in amino acids: CASSYRQGLGYEQYF. CDR3 DNA sequence: TGTGCCAGCAGCTACCGACAGGGCCTGGGTTACGAGCAGTACTTC. Full variable domain (missing parts from reference TRBV5-6 and TRBJ2-7): DAGVTQSPTHLIKTRGQQVTLRCSPKSGHDTVSWYQQALGQGPQFIFQYYEEEERQRGNFPDRFSGHQFPNYSSELNVNALLLGDSALYLCASSYRQGLGYEQYFGPGTRLTVT.

As concerns this clone: Mismatch with germline at one junction end may stem from a read error. The chain recombines TRBV2 with TRBJ2-1, with D unresolved. CDR1 and CDR2 from the germline V gene are SNHLY and FYNNEI. The CDR3 runs 10 residues. The CDR3 protein is CASRQTRKVF. The CDR3 nucleotides are TGTGCCAGCAGACAGACCAGAAAGGTCTTC.

Only a few counts were recorded for this clone. The gene calls are TRBV6-6 and TRBJ2-7; weak D call: TRBD2 (6 bases). The CDR3 loop spans 12 amino acids. In germline, CDR1 is MNHNY, CDR2 SVGAGI (reference sequence). Trimming shortened V by 6 bases and J by 3 bases, and 9 bases separated the two germline ends. The CDR3 nucleotides are TGTGCCAGCAGAACGGGAGACTACGAGCAGTACTTC. The encoded protein is CASRTGDYEQYF.

The DNA of the CDR3 is TGTGCCAGCAGCTCCCCAGGATCAACTAATGAAAAACTGTTTTTT. Translation gives CASSSPGSTNEKLFF. This chain uses TRBV7-9 with TRBJ1-4; D is unclear. Germline V gives CDR1 SEHNR, CDR2 FQNEAQ (reference sequence). The CDR3 is 15 amino acids. Trimming pared 4 bases from V and 0 bases from J, leaving 9 bases between.

This chain joins TRBV2 and TRBJ2-1, with D possibly being TRBD1 (5 bases). Germline CDR1 reads SNHLY; CDR2 reads FYNNEI. The V end was cut by 4 bases, the J end by 7 bases, with 17 bases between. There are 15 residues in the CDR3. CDR3 nucleotides: TGTGCCAGCAGTGGTGGGGCACTACCTGGGAATGAGCAGTTCTTC. Amino acid sequence: CASSGGALPGNEQFF.

This rearrangement joins TRBV28 to TRBJ2-5; 9 nucleotides agree with TRBD1. Germline CDR1 reads MDHEN; CDR2 reads SYDVKM. This CDR3 is 16 amino acids long. With V trimmed by 7 bases and J by 4 bases, 13 bases remained unmatched. CDR3 sequence reads: CASTRLLGQGTETQYF. Written as DNA, the CDR3 is TGTGCCAGCACCCGATTATTGGGACAGGGAACAGAGACCCAGTACTTC.

This chain joins TRBV10-3 and TRBJ1-4; a possible D gene is TRBD1 (6 bases). The CDR3 has 14 amino acids. V gave up 6 bases and J gave up 0 bases, with 8 bases separating them. Germline CDR1 reads ENHRY; CDR2 reads SYGVKD. The CDR3 DNA sequence: TGTGCCATCAGGGGACACCCAACTAATGAAAAACTGTTTTTT. The encoded protein is CAIRGHPTNEKLFF.

The chain uses TRBV10-2 and TRBJ1-2; 10 positions agree with TRBD1. After removal of 6 bases from V and 6 bases from J, the junction contained 7 bases not matched to a gene. Per the germline V gene, CDR1 is WSHSY and CDR2 is SAAADI. The CDR3 totals 14 residues. The DNA of the CDR3 is TGCGCCAGCAGCAGGACCGGGACAGGGGATGGCTACACCTTC. The encoded protein is CASSRTGTGDGYTF.

In its sample, this clone was seen a few times. J is TRBJ1-1 and V is TRBV5-6; no reliable D call. This CDR3 comprises 18 residues. Per the germline V gene, CDR1 is SGHDT and CDR2 is YYEEEE. The V end was cut by 0 bases, the J end by 3 bases, with 21 bases between. The CDR3 nucleotides read TGTGCCAGCAGCTTGGGGGTCACAATCCCAGGTCAGGACACTGAAGCTTTCTTT. It is translated as CASSLGVTIPGQDTEAFF.

The rearrangement uses TRBV30 and TRBJ2-1, with D possibly being TRBD2 (5 bases). Deletions cut 8 bases from V and 9 bases from J, with 26 bases between. The CDR3 totals 15 residues. Germline V gives CDR1 GTSNPN, CDR2 SVGIG (reference sequence). DNA for the CDR3: TGTGCCGGAAAATTACTAGGGTCAATAGGCGGTGAGCAGTTCTTC. Protein: CAGKLLGSIGGEQFF. Together with reference TRBV30 and TRBJ2-1, the CDR3 gives the full variable domain: SQTIHQWPATLVQPVGSPLSLECTVEGTSNPNLYWYRQAAGRGLQLLFYSVGIGQISSEVPQNLSASRPQDRQFILSSKKLLLSDSGFYLCAGKLLGSIGGEQFFGPGTRLTVL.

The V and J genes are TRBV10-1 and TRBJ2-7; 10 bases are a match to TRBD1. Germline lookup yields CDR1 WNHNN and CDR2 SYGVQD (reference sequence). CDR3 length equals 14 residues. V trimming: 6 bases; J trimming: 5 bases; junction bases outside the gene matches: 7. Written as DNA, the CDR3 is TGCGCCAGCAGCCTAAGCGACAGGGGGCACGAGCAGTACTTC. Protein sequence: CASSLSDRGHEQYF.

The CDR3 region is CALALMNTEAFF. CDR3 bases: TGTGCTTTGGCATTGATGAACACTGAAGCTTTCTTT. V and J are TRBV6-1 and TRBJ1-1; D gene unclear. Germline V gene data show CDR1 as MNHNS and CDR2 as SASEGT. This CDR3 is 12 amino acids long.

This clone occurred a few times. The chain recombines TRBV18 with TRBJ1-2; a weak D match, TRBD1 (5 bases). CDR1 is KGHSH, CDR2 LQKENI, per germline. V gave up 5 bases and J gave up 3 bases, with 7 bases separating them. The CDR3 extends over 12 amino acids. The CDR3 protein is CASSSTDYGYTF. The CDR3 region has the DNA TGTGCCAGCTCATCGACAGACTATGGCTACACCTTC. The full variable domain, in which reference TRBV18 and TRBJ1-2 provide the parts outside the CDR3, is NAGVMQNPRHLVRRRGQEARLRCSPMKGHSHVYWYRQLPEEGLKFMVYLQKENIIDESGMPKERFSAEFPKEGPSILRIQQVVRGDSAAYFCASSSTDYGYTFGSGTRLTVV.

This sequence joins TRBV19 and TRBJ2-5, with TRBD2 matching 9 bases. This CDR3 contains 18 residues. From germline, CDR1 is LNHDA and CDR2 SQIVND (reference sequence). V trimming: 3 bases; J trimming: 1 base; junction bases outside the gene matches: 12. The DNA of the CDR3 is TGTGCCAGTAGTATTGAGGTAGCGGGGGCACCCTCCCAAGAGACCCAGTACTTC. Protein: CASSIEVAGAPSQETQYF.

The CDR3 here is CASSQGAGNTIYF. CDR3 bases: TGTGCCAGCTCACAGGGGGCTGGAAACACCATATATTTT. The chain is built from TRBV18 and TRBJ1-3, with TRBD1 as a possible D gene (6 bases). Trimming took off 4 bases at V and 2 bases at J, with 6 bases between the two ends. The germline V gene encodes CDR1 KGHSH and CDR2 LQKENI. The CDR3 runs to 13 residues.

In this sample, this clone turned up once. This rearrangement joins TRBV18 to TRBJ2-1; D may be TRBD1 (5 bases). Germline CDR1 and CDR2: KGHSH and LQKENI. The CDR3 totals 15 residues. V was clipped by 2 bases and J by 7 bases, with 15 bases between them. CDR3 residues: CASSPRQGVVNEQFF. DNA for the CDR3: TGTGCCAGCTCACCAAGGCAGGGTGTGGTGAATGAGCAGTTCTTC.

This chain connects TRBV6-4 to TRBJ2-6, with no clear D. Trimming took 4 bases from V and 0 from J, leaving 4 bases between them. CDR1 MRHNA and CDR2 SNTAGT come from the germline V gene. This CDR3 contains 14 residues. This chain's CDR3 is CASSAISGANVLTF. CDR3 nucleotide sequence: TGTGCCAGCAGTGCCATCTCTGGGGCCAACGTCCTGACTTTC.

The chain uses TRBV7-2 and TRBJ2-3; a weak D match, TRBD2 (5 bases). The CDR3 totals 15 residues. Trimming removed 3 bases from V and 4 bases from J, with 14 bases in between. CDR1 and CDR2 (germline): SGHTA, FQGNSA. The CDR3 DNA is TGTGCCAGCAGCTTCCGGTCGGGGTTGGCAGATACGCAGTATTTT. Its protein product is CASSFRSGLADTQYF.

This clone turned up a few times. This chain links TRBV4-1 with TRBJ2-2, with 8 nucleotides matching TRBD2. Trimming at V came to 6 bases and at J to 6 bases, leaving 9 bases not matched to a gene. CDR3 size: 15 residues. The germline CDR1 and CDR2 sequences are MGHRA and YSYEKL. CDR3 coding DNA: TGCGCCAGCAGGGGGGCGGGGGGAAGAGCCGGGGAGCTGTTTTTT. It specifies CASRGAGGRAGELFF.